The clone carrying this TCR beta chain was counted only a few times. The table came from immunoSEQ multiplex PCR; TCRdb's copy has only in-frame clones and leaves some out. The sample holds 230,000 or so clones, around 81% seen once. This CDR3 comprises 14 residues. Germline CDR1 reads MNHEY; CDR2 reads SMNVEV (reference sequence). The J segment lost 8 bases and the V segment lost 5 bases, leaving 6 bases of the junction unmatched. This entry belongs to a study of blood T cell repertoires in COVID-19. What was sequenced was peripheral blood. The sequence came from a woman aged 80 or over with COVID-19, enrolled during active disease. This chain connects TRBV27 to TRBJ1-6; 7 positions agree with TRBD1. CDR3 in amino acids: CASSTLQGYSPLHF. The CDR3 nucleotides are TGTGCCAGCAGTACCCTACAGGGGTATTCACCCCTCCACTTT.